These T cell receptor beta chains were read from a single sample in a study of OX40 agonist ivuxolimab in advanced cancers. Using immunoSEQ multiplex PCR, the repertoire was profiled, and TCRdb retains in-frame clones only, with some absent. The table includes more than 65,000 clones, 85% to 95% detected once. The sample consisted of CD4+ or CD8+ T cells sorted from blood, taken in a trial of the OX40 agonist ivuxolimab. The receptor source for this set is an adult with an advanced solid tumor such as melanoma, head and neck, liver or kidney cancer. Each CDR3 is given without its conserved first and last residue. The order of the fields is V gene, CDR3 protein.

v_gene: TRBV18
CDR3aa: ASSPPSGEADTQY

v_gene: TRBV6-6
CDR3aa: ASRGLAEETQY

v_gene: TRBV30
CDR3aa: AWSYQGGTEAF

v_gene: TRBV6-1
CDR3aa: ASTLTGVNTEAF

v_gene: TRBV6-4
CDR3aa: ASSPGQQSSPLH

v_gene: TRBV30
CDR3aa: AWTRNTGELF

v_gene: TRBV6-1
CDR3aa: ASSATVANYGYT

v_gene: TRBV9
CDR3aa: ASSVATGWAGTGELF

v_gene: TRBV5-6
CDR3aa: ASSLVIFGDGYT

v_gene: TRBV23-1
CDR3aa: ASSQSGRNMKNTEAF

v_gene: TRBV6-5
CDR3aa: ASTPTPPGGGYT

v_gene: TRBV5-5
CDR3aa: ASSHPNPGPQAPHEQY

v_gene: TRBV28
CDR3aa: AATDTNTGELF

v_gene: TRBV10-3
CDR3aa: AISLTSGGNNEQF

v_gene: TRBV7-8
CDR3aa: ASSLASSGGFYSYEQY

v_gene: TRBV5-4
CDR3aa: ASSLRASGNIQY

v_gene: TRBV7-9
CDR3aa: ASSLRLGQGNSPLH

v_gene: TRBV2
CDR3aa: ASRMGGTYEQY

v_gene: TRBV7-6
CDR3aa: ASSLSREDGYT

v_gene: TRBV27
CDR3aa: ASSPRTGFYNEQF

v_gene: TRBV11-3
CDR3aa: ASSLGAVGEGETQY

v_gene: TRBV6-1
CDR3aa: ASSEAGEHSPLH

v_gene: TRBV19
CDR3aa: ASSNGGGGYNEQF

v_gene: TRBV7-7
CDR3aa: ASSLSRIGQETQY

v_gene: TRBV7-9
CDR3aa: ASSRGTGELF

v_gene: TRBV11-3
CDR3aa: ASSLSGYTEAF

v_gene: TRBV5-1
CDR3aa: ASSLEGGSQDTQY

v_gene: TRBV30
CDR3aa: AWRQAGAGETQY

v_gene: TRBV25-1
CDR3aa: ASSHGYGYT

v_gene: TRBV4-2
CDR3aa: ASSAHDRGLYSPLH

v_gene: TRBV5-4
CDR3aa: ASSPSGQANNEQF

v_gene: TRBV10-3
CDR3aa: ATGKLAGTDTQY

v_gene: TRBV19
CDR3aa: ASTGGRQPQH

v_gene: TRBV5-6
CDR3aa: ASSFGTGLGDGYT

v_gene: TRBV29-1
CDR3aa: SVRGQGSSYEQY

v_gene: TRBV27
CDR3aa: ASSLDGGRRQY

v_gene: TRBV18
CDR3aa: ASSPGQEIEKLF

v_gene: TRBV18
CDR3aa: ASSPVANEQF

v_gene: TRBV6-1
CDR3aa: ASSSIGDGEKLF

v_gene: TRBV10-2
CDR3aa: ASSLQGLAGEKLF

v_gene: TRBV5-4
CDR3aa: ASSLGHSYEQY

v_gene: TRBV14
CDR3aa: ASSLGQSETQY

v_gene: TRBV30
CDR3aa: AWSVGGFLGEQY

v_gene: TRBV7-6
CDR3aa: ASSLSQSGNTIY

v_gene: TRBV7-2
CDR3aa: ASSYGGYNEQF

v_gene: TRBV5-6
CDR3aa: ASSWRSSGNTIY

v_gene: TRBV11-3
CDR3aa: ASSPGTSSQQQF

v_gene: TRBV5-1
CDR3aa: ASSSRDSGVDEQF

v_gene: TRBV10-1
CDR3aa: ASRTAMNTEAF

v_gene: TRBV6-1
CDR3aa: ASSEGGTAKQF

v_gene: TRBV12-5
CDR3aa: ASGFQHPSRTPRAYYGYT

v_gene: TRBV12-2
CDR3aa: ASGRGAGNQPQH

v_gene: TRBV5-6
CDR3aa: ARDGPLVTANYGYT